This passage covers 7 T cell receptor beta chains from one sample sequenced in a study of cytomegalovirus exposure and HLA in healthy donors. PCR used 60 Vbeta primers and 13 Jbeta primers. Clones were sequenced by immunoSEQ multiplex PCR, and TCRdb holds only the in-frame ones, with some missing. The data hold about 200,000 clones, with more than 75% observed a single time. What was sequenced was PBMCs. The receptors were gathered from a woman under 30 in good health and CMV-seronegative.

J is TRBJ2-7 and V is TRBV2, with TRBD1 matching over 8 bases. Germline V gives CDR1 SNHLY, CDR2 FYNNEI. Germline trimming cut 1 base from V and 6 bases from J; bases unmatched to any gene: 20. This CDR3 contains 19 residues. The CDR3 loop is CASSEVHGGAVGQGGEQYF. CDR3 bases: TGTGCCAGCAGTGAAGTGCACGGAGGCGCGGTCGGACAGGGTGGCGAGCAGTACTTC.

The V and J genes are TRBV2 and TRBJ2-6; 9 bases line up with TRBD1. Per the germline V gene, CDR1 is SNHLY and CDR2 is FYNNEI. Trimming took 0 bases from V and 4 from J; bases not matched to a gene: 16. There are 21 residues in the CDR3. CDR3 sequence (DNA): TGTGCCAGCAGTGAAGCTTCGGGACAGGGAACTTCCGGGTCGGGGGCCAACGTCCTGACTTTC. Protein product: CASSEASGQGTSGSGANVLTF.

The J gene is TRBJ2-5, the V gene TRBV2, with a tentative D call TRBD1 (6 bases). V lost 9 bases, J lost 2 bases, and 19 bases lay in between. The CDR3 length is 15 residues. CDR1 is SNHLY, CDR2 FYNNEI, per germline. For the CDR3, the DNA is TGTGCCAGTCAACCGAGGAGGACAGAGCAAGAGACCCAGTACTTC. This codes for CASQPRRTEQETQYF. The entire variable domain, with the rest obtained from reference TRBV2 and TRBJ2-5, is as follows: EPEVTQTPSHQVTQMGQEVILRCVPISNHLYFYWYRQILGQKVEFLVSFYNNEISEKSEIFDDQFSVERPDGSNFTLKIRSTKLEDSAMYFCASQPRRTEQETQYFGPGTRLLVL.

The chain carries TRBV29-1 and TRBJ2-3, with TRBD2 matching 12 bases. Germline lookup yields CDR1 SQVTM and CDR2 ANQGSEA. Trimming took 6 bases from V and 1 from J; bases not matched to a gene: 11. The CDR3 covers 17 residues. CDR3 sequence reads: CSVLGGRLAGGTDTQYF. CDR3 DNA: TGCAGCGTACTCGGGGGCAGACTAGCGGGGGGCACAGATACGCAGTATTTT.

V usage is TRBV6-1 and J usage is TRBJ2-7; a weak D match, TRBD1 (7 bases). The CDR3 contains 14 residues. Germline CDR1 is MNHNS and CDR2 is SASEGT. V lost 7 bases and J 1 base, leaving 14 bases between the germline ends. Written as DNA, the CDR3 is TGTGCCAGCAATAGACAGGGACTGTCCTACGAGCAGTACTTC. This sequence encodes CASNRQGLSYEQYF.

The chain employs TRBV5-6 and TRBJ1-1; weak D call: TRBD1 (5 bases). The CDR3 is 14 amino acids. Germline assignment: CDR1 SGHDT and CDR2 YYEEEE. Deletions cut 0 bases from V and 1 base from J, with 7 bases between. In nucleotides, the CDR3 is TGTGCCAGCAGCTTGGGACAGCAGAACACTGAAGCTTTCTTT. Translation gives CASSLGQQNTEAFF.

The chain joins TRBV7-9 to TRBJ1-3, with D perhaps matching TRBD1 (6 bases). CDR3 size: 14 residues. Germline CDR1 reads SEHNR; CDR2 reads FQNEAQ (reference sequence). Trimming took 5 bases from V and 0 from J, leaving 8 bases between them. This CDR3 reads CASSQQGSGNTIYF. The CDR3 DNA is TGTGCCAGCAGCCAACAGGGCTCTGGAAACACCATATATTTT.